What follows are 15 T cell receptor beta chains derived from one specimen sequenced in a study of T cell changes during pregnancy in multiple sclerosis (dated by TCRdb to about 2019). Library method: the immunoSEQ multiplex PCR assay. TCRdb limited this immuneACCESS table to in-frame rearrangements with V and J called. A share of clones is missing; checked studies link under half to unresolved V genes, and the rest is unexplained. Here the sample has 25,000 to 30,000 clones; roughly 89% occur a single time. Roughly 0.58% of the sample is in the top ten clones. This specimen was CD4+ T cells from peripheral blood mononuclear cells, taken in the first trimester of pregnancy. These receptors were obtained from a female donor in good health, enrolled as a control in a pregnancy study.

The gene calls are TRBV10-1 and TRBJ2-7; tentative D call: TRBD2 (5 bases). Germline-derived CDR1 and CDR2 are WNHNN and SYGVQD (reference sequence). The CDR3 loop spans 15 amino acids. V lost 3 bases, J lost 0 bases, and 12 bases lay in between. CDR3 DNA sequence: TGCGCCAGCAGTGAACGGTTTGCGGGCTCCTACGAGCAGTACTTC. As protein: CASSERFAGSYEQYF.

The chain combines TRBV5-4 with TRBJ1-1; TRBD1 aligns across 7 bases. Trimming removed 0 bases from V and 5 bases from J; junction bases left unmatched: 7. Per the germline V gene, CDR1 is SGHNT and CDR2 is YYREEE (reference sequence). The CDR3 has 15 residues. The CDR3 reads CASSLGQTGDTEAFF. The CDR3 DNA reads TGTGCCAGCAGCTTGGGCCAAACAGGGGATACTGAAGCTTTCTTT.

The V call is TRBV2, the J call TRBJ1-5; TRBD1 aligns across 8 bases. Germline loops: CDR1 SNHLY, CDR2 FYNNEI. The CDR3 length is 15 residues. The V segment lost 2 bases and the J segment 8 bases; nucleotides outside the gene matches: 8. CDR3 loop: CASSEIRQGREPQHF. The CDR3 nucleotides are TGTGCCAGCAGTGAAATAAGACAGGGGAGAGAGCCCCAGCATTTT.

J is TRBJ2-3 and V is TRBV7-9, with 8 bases identical to TRBD2. V lost 5 bases, J lost 4 bases, and 8 bases stayed unmatched. CDR1 is SEHNR and CDR2 is FQNEAQ in the germline V gene (reference sequence). This CDR3 region has 15 residues. The DNA of the CDR3 is TGTGCCAGCAGCCCCGGGACTAGTGTTGCAGATACGCAGTATTTT. Its translation is CASSPGTSVADTQYF.

This sequence joins TRBV28 and TRBJ2-1; 7 positions agree with TRBD2. This CDR3 has 14 residues. Germline V CDR1 and CDR2: MDHEN, SYDVKM. Trimming at V came to 6 bases and at J to 8 bases, leaving 10 bases not matched to a gene. CDR3: CASSGGGPLDEQFF. The CDR3 bases are TGTGCCAGCAGCGGGGGAGGGCCTTTGGATGAGCAGTTCTTC. The full variable domain, completed using reference TRBV28 and TRBJ2-1, is DVKVTQSSRYLVKRTGEKVFLECVQDMDHENMFWYRQDPGLGLRLIYFSYDVKMKEKGDIPEGYSVSREKKERFSLILESASTNQTSMYLCASSGGGPLDEQFFGPGTRLTVL.

CDR3 in amino acids: CASSLRQADEQYF. CDR3 nucleotides: TGTGCCAGTAGTTTGAGACAGGCTGACGAGCAGTACTTC. The V call is TRBV19, the J call TRBJ2-7; TRBD1 is a possible D gene (6 bases). The CDR3 sequence is 13 residues long. Trimming took off 5 bases at V and 5 bases at J, with 13 bases between the two ends. The germline V gene encodes CDR1 LNHDA and CDR2 SQIVND (reference sequence).

This chain joins TRBV29-1 and TRBJ2-1, with 13 bases lining up with TRBD2. V trimming: 0 bases; J trimming: 9 bases; junction bases outside the gene matches: 17. The CDR3 covers 19 residues. Germline values: CDR1 SQVTM, CDR2 ANQGSEA. In DNA, the CDR3 is TGCAGCGTTGAAGATGGGGGGACCCGGACTAGCGGGAGCCCGACTGAGCAGTTCTTC. It translates to CSVEDGGTRTSGSPTEQFF.

This chain links TRBV19 with TRBJ2-2; the match to TRBD2 covers 15 bases. The V segment lost 7 bases and the J segment 4 bases; nucleotides outside the gene matches: 7. The germline gives CDR1 LNHDA, CDR2 SQIVND (reference sequence). The CDR3 consists of 17 residues. CDR3 in DNA: TGTGCCAGTACTAGGACTAGCGGGAGGGCTGTCACCGGGGAGCTGTTTTTT. Amino acids: CASTRTSGRAVTGELFF.

A few counts support this clone. The gene calls are TRBV28 and TRBJ1-2; possible D gene TRBD1, 5 bases. CDR3 length: 11 residues. Germline CDR1 MDHEN, CDR2 SYDVKM. V lost 11 bases and J lost 0, with 7 bases in between. The CDR3 protein is CAVTANYGYTF. The CDR3 bases are TGTGCCGTGACAGCTAACTATGGCTACACCTTC.

The chain carries TRBV30 and TRBJ2-1, with D tentatively TRBD2 (6 bases). Trimming removed 3 bases at V and 6 bases at J, with 12 bases between. The CDR3 loop spans 13 amino acids. The germline V gene has CDR1 GTSNPN and CDR2 SVGIG (reference sequence). The CDR3 protein is CAWSAGYGNEQFF. The CDR3 nucleotides are TGTGCCTGGAGCGCGGGATACGGCAATGAGCAGTTCTTC.

The chain carries TRBV7-3 and TRBJ2-7; 10 positions agree with TRBD2. There are 14 residues in the CDR3. Trimming at V came to 2 bases and at J to 6 bases, leaving 4 bases not matched to a gene. Per the germline V gene, CDR1 is SGHTA and CDR2 is FQGTGA. CDR3 in amino acids: CASSLGGLAAEQYF. The DNA of the CDR3 is TGTGCCAGCAGCTTAGGTGGACTAGCGGCCGAGCAGTACTTC.

V is TRBV18 and J is TRBJ1-4; the D gene is possibly TRBD1 (5 bases). Germline V lookup: CDR1 KGHSH, CDR2 LQKENI. The V end lost 3 bases, the J end lost 4 bases, and 12 bases lay between the germline ends. This CDR3 is 15 amino acids long. This CDR3 reads CASSPGGGINEKLFF. The CDR3 nucleotides are TGTGCCAGCTCACCCGGCGGGGGTATTAATGAAAAACTGTTTTTT.

The chain links TRBV19 to TRBJ1-2; D not resolved. This CDR3 has 14 amino acids. CDR1 is LNHDA, CDR2 SQIVND, per germline (reference sequence). The V gene lost 0 bases and the J gene lost 6 bases, with 11 bases spanning the gap. CDR3 residues: CASSIDPGVDGYTF. The CDR3 nucleotides are TGTGCCAGTAGTATAGATCCCGGAGTGGATGGCTACACCTTC.

The J gene is TRBJ1-4, the V gene TRBV28, with 7 bases aligning to TRBD1. Unmatched junction bases numbered 9, after V lost 6 bases and J lost 8 bases. CDR1 and CDR2 (germline): MDHEN, SYDVKM. The CDR3 length is 14 residues. CDR3 nucleotide sequence: TGTGCCAGCAGACCTTCAGGGGGAGTCGAAAAACTGTTTTTT. Its translation: CASRPSGGVEKLFF.

The chain combines TRBV10-3 with TRBJ2-5; 10 positions agree with TRBD1. The DNA end is more similar to TRBJ2-7, so the J call may be wrong. Germline loops: CDR1 ENHRY, CDR2 SYGVKD. The CDR3 is made up of 14 amino acids. The CDR3 protein is CAISSTGGFYEQYF. The CDR3 bases are TGTGCCATCTCATCGACAGGGGGCTTTTACGAGCAGTACTTC.